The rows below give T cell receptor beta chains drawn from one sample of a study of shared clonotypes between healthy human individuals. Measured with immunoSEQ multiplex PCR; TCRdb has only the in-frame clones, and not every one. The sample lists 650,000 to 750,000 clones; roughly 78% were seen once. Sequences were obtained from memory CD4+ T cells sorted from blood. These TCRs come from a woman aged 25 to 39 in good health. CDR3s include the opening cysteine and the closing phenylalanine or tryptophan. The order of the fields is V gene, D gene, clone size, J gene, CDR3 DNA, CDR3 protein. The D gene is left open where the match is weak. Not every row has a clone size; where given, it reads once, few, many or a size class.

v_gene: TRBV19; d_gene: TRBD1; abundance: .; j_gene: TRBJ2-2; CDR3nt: TGTGCCAGTAGTATAGCTGCCGGACAGGGGACCGGGGAGCTGTTTTTT; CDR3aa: CASSIAAGQGTGELFF
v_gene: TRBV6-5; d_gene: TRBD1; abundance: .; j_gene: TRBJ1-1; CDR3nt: TGTGCCAGCAGTTACTCGGGACAGGGGTCTGAAGCTTTCTTT; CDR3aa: CASSYSGQGSEAFF
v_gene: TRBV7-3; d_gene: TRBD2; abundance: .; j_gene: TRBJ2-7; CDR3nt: TGTGCCAGCAGCCCAGACGGTAGCGGGAGTTACGAGCAGTACTTC; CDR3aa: CASSPDGSGSYEQYF
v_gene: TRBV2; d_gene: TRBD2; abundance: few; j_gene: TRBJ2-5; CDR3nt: TGTGCCAGCAGCCCGGGACTAGCGGGAGGGCTCCAAGAGACCCAGTACTTC; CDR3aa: CASSPGLAGGLQETQYF
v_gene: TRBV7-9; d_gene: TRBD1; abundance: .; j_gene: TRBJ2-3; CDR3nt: TGTGCCAGCAGGGATAACAGGGGTTCCACAGATACGCAGTATTTT; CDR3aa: CASRDNRGSTDTQYF
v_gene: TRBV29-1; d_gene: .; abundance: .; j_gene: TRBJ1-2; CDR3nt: TGCAGCGTTGGACAGGTGGCTAACTATGGCTACACCTTC; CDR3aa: CSVGQVANYGYTF
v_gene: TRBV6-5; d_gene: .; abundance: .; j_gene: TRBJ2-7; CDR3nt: TGTGCCAGCAGTTCGCAGGCCGCGCAGTACTTC; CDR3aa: CASSSQAAQYF
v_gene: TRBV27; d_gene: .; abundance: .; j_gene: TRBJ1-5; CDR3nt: TGTGCCAGCAGTTTAAGCGGTAGCAATCAGCCCCAGCATTTT; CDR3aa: CASSLSGSNQPQHF
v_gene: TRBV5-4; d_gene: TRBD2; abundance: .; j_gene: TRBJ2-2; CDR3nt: TGTGCCAGCAGTTTTAGCGGGAGGGCGAACACCGGGGAGCTGTTTTTT; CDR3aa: CASSFSGRANTGELFF
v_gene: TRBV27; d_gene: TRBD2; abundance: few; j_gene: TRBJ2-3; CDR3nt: TGTGCCAGCAGTTTATATTCGAGCGGGGGCACCAACCCGATCACAGATACGCAGTATTTT; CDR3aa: CASSLYSSGGTNPITDTQYF
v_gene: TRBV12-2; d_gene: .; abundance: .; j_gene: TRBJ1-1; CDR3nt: TGTGCAAGTCGCTTTGGGCTGACGGAAGCTTTCTTT; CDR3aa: CASRFGLTEAFF
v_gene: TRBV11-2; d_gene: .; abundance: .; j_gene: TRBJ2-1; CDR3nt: TGTGCCAGCAGCTTCGACAGAGACAATGAGCAGTTCTTC; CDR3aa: CASSFDRDNEQFF
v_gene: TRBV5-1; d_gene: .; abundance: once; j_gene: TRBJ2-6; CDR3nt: TGCGCCAGCAGCTCAGGGGAGGTTGGTTCTGGGGCCAACGTCCTGACTTTC; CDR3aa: CASSSGEVGSGANVLTF
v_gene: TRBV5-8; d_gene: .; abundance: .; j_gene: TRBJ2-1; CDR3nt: TGTGCCAGCAGCTTGGGGGACTCAGACTACAATGAGCAGTTCTTC; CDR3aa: CASSLGDSDYNEQFF
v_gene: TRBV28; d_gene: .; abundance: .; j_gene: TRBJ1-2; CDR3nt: TGTGCCAGCAGTCAGACTGGCGGAATTAACTATGGCTACACCTTC; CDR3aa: CASSQTGGINYGYTF
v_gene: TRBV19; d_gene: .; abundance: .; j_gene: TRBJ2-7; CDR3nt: TGTGCCAGTAGGAACGACGGAGGTCAGTACTTC; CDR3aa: CASRNDGGQYF
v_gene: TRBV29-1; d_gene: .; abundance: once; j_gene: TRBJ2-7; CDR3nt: TGCAGCGTTCCGCCGGACGTAGCCTACGAGCAGTACTTC; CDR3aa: CSVPPDVAYEQYF
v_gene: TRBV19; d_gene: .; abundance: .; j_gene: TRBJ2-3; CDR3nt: TGTGCCAGTAGTATTCTCGGGGACCTCACCACAGATACGCAGTATTTT; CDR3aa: CASSILGDLTTDTQYF
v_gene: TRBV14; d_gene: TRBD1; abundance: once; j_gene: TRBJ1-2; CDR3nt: TGTGCCAGCAGCCGTCCCGGGACAGGTTCGAGAATTGGCTACACCTTC; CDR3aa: CASSRPGTGSRIGYTF
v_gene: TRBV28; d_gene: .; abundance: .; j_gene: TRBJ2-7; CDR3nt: TGTGCCAGCAGTTTAGTAGCGCCCTACGAGCAGTACTTC; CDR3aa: CASSLVAPYEQYF
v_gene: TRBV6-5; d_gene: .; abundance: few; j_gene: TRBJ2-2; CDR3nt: TGTGCCAGCCAAGGGCCCCTCGGGGGGGAGCTGTTTTTT; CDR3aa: CASQGPLGGELFF
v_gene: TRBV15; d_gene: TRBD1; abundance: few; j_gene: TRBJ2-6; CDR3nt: TGTGCCACCAGCAGAGATTTTTGGTTGGGAGGACAGGGTAACACCTCTGGGGCCAACGTCCTGACTTTC; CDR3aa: CATSRDFWLGGQGNTSGANVLTF
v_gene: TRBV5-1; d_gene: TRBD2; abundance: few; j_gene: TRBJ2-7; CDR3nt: TGCGCCAGCAGCTTGGGCCGACTAGCGCGAGGGTTAGTCTACGAGCAGTACTTC; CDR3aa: CASSLGRLARGLVYEQYF
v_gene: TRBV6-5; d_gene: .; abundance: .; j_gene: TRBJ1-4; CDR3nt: TGTGCCAGCAGCCGGACAGCTTCTAATGAAAAACTGTTTTTT; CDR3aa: CASSRTASNEKLFF
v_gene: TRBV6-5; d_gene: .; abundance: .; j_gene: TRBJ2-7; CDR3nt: TGTGCCAGCAGTTACGGTGGGGGGAACCGCGACGAGCAGTACTTC; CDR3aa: CASSYGGGNRDEQYF
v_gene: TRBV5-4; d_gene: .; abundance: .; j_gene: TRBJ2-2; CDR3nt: TGTGCCAGCAGCCGGAACACCGGGGAGCTGTTTTTT; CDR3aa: CASSRNTGELFF
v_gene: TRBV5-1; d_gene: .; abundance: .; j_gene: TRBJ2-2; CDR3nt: TGCGCCAGCAGCTTGTCAGTAGGGAGTGGCACCGGGGAGCTGTTTTTT; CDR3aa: CASSLSVGSGTGELFF
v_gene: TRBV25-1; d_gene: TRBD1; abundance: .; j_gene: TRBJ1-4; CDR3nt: TGTGCCAGCTCCGTGGGGCACAGGGGTAATGAAAAACTGTTTTTT; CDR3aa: CASSVGHRGNEKLFF
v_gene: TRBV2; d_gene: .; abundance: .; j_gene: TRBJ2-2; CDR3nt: TGTGCCAGCAGGGGATTCAGGAACACCGGGGAGCTGTTTTTT; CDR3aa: CASRGFRNTGELFF
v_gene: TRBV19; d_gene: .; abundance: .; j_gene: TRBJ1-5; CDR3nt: TGTGCCAGTAGTACCCCCCCTCACAGGGCTGGCCAGCCCCAGCATTTT; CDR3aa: CASSTPPHRAGQPQHF
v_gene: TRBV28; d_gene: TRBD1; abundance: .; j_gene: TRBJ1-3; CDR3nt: TGTGCCAGCAGTTGGCAGAGACGGACAGGGCACGGAAACACCATATATTTT; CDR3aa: CASSWQRRTGHGNTIYF
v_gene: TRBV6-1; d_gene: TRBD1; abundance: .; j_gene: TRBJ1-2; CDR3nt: TGTGCCGAGAGGGGGCAGAAAGATGGCTACACCTTC; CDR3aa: CAERGQKDGYTF
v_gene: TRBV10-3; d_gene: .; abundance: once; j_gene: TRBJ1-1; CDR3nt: TGTGCCATCAGTGACTCGGTTGTGCGTGAAGCTTTCTTT; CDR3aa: CAISDSVVREAFF
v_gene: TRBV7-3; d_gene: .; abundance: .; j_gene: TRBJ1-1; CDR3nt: TGTGCCAGCAGCACCGACGGGAACACTGAAGCTTTCTTT; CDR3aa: CASSTDGNTEAFF
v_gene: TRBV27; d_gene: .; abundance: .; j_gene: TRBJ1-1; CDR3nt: TGTGCCAGCAGACGGACCCAACTTAACCCTGAAGCTTTCTTT; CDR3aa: CASRRTQLNPEAFF
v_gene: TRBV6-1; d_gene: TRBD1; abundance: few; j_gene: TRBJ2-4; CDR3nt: TGTGCCAGCAGTGACGCCCCGGGACAGGGGGCCAAAAACATTCAGTACTTC; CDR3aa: CASSDAPGQGAKNIQYF
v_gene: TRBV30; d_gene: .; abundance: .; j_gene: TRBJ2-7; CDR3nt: TGTGCCTGGAGCCAAGCTTCCTACTCCTACGAGCAGTACTTC; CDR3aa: CAWSQASYSYEQYF
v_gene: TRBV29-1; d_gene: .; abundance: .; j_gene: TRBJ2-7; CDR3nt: TGCAGCGTTGCCTGGGAAACCTACGAGCAGTACTTC; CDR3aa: CSVAWETYEQYF
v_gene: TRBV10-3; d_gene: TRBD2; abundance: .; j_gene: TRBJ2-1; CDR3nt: TGTGCCATCGGGTGGGGACTAGCGGACAATGAGCAGTTCTTC; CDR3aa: CAIGWGLADNEQFF
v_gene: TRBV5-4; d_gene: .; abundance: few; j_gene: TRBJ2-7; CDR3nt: TGTGCCAGCAGCTTGAAACAGAAGGTTGCGGGAGAGCAGTACTTC; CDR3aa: CASSLKQKVAGEQYF
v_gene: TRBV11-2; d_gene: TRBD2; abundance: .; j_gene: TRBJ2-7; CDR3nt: TGTGCCAGCAGCTTCGAGGGAGGGATTGAGACCTACGAGCAGTACTTC; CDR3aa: CASSFEGGIETYEQYF
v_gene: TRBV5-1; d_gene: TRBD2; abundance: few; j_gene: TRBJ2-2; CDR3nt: TGCGCCAGCACCCTTGCAGCGGGAGGCGCCACCGGGGAGCTGTTTTTT; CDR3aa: CASTLAAGGATGELFF
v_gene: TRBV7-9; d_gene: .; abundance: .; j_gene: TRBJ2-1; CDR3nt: TGTGCCAGCAGCCCAAGGACTGAAGGGCCGTTCTTC; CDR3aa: CASSPRTEGPFF
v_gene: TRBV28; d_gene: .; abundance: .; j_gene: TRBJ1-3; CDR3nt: TGTGCCAGCAGTCCGTCGGGGGGAAACACCATATATTTT; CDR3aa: CASSPSGGNTIYF
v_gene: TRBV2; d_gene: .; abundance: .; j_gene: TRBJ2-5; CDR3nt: TGTGCCAGCAGTGAAAGGCAGGGAGTAAAGACCCAGTACTTC; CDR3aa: CASSERQGVKTQYF
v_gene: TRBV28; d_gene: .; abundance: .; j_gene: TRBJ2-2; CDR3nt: TGTGCCAGCAGTTTTCTGACTAGACTGAACACCGGGGAGCTGTTTTTT; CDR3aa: CASSFLTRLNTGELFF
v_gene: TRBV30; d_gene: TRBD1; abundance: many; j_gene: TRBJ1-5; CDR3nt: TGTGCCTGGGCCACAGGGGATCAGCCCCAGCATTTT; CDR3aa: CAWATGDQPQHF
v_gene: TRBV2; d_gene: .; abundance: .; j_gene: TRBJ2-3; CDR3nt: TGTGCCAGCGGACGGAGCCTCACAGATACGCAGTATTTT; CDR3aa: CASGRSLTDTQYF
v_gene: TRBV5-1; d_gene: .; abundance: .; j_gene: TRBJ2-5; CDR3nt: TGCGCCAGCAGCTTGCTAGCGACAGGGCAAGAGACCCAGTACTTC; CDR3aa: CASSLLATGQETQYF
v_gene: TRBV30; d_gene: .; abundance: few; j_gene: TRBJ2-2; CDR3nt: TGTGCCTGGAGTGTACTAAACACCGGGGAGCTGTTTTTT; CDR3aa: CAWSVLNTGELFF
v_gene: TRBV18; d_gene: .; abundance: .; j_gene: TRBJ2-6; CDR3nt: TGTGCCAGCTCACCAGGAGTCCGCTCTGGGGCCAACGTCCTGACTTTC; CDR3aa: CASSPGVRSGANVLTF
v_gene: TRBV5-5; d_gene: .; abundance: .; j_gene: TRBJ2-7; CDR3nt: TGTGCCAGCAGCTTGGACTACGGAGTACCCACCTACGAGCAGTACTTC; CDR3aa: CASSLDYGVPTYEQYF
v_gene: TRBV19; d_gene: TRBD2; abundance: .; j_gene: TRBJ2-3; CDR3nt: TGTGCCACCTCAATCGTTGCGGGAGGGCCTACAGATACGCAGTATTTT; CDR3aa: CATSIVAGGPTDTQYF
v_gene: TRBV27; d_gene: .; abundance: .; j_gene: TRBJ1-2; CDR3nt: TGTGCCAGCAGTTTATCGAAGTACACGGGCCGTGGCTACACCTTC; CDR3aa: CASSLSKYTGRGYTF
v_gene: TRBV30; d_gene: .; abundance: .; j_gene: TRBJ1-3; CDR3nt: TGTGCCTGGAGTGTATCGGGGGCGGGCGGAAACACCATATATTTT; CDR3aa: CAWSVSGAGGNTIYF
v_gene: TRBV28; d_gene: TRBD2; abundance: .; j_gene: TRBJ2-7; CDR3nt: TGTGCCAGCAGTTTTCCTAGCGGGGGGCACGAGCAGTACTTC; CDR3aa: CASSFPSGGHEQYF
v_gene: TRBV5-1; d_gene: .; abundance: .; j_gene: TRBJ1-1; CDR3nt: TGCGCCAGCAGCTTGGCCGTCACCCACACTGAAGCTTTCTTT; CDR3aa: CASSLAVTHTEAFF
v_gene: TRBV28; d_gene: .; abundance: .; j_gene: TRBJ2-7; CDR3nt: TGTGCCAGCAGACCCCCAGCCCCGCGGAACGAGCAGTACTTC; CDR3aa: CASRPPAPRNEQYF
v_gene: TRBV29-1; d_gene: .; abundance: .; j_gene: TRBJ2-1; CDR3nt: TGCAGCTCACAGGGGAGCGGGAACAACAATGAGCAGTTCTTC; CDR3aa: CSSQGSGNNNEQFF
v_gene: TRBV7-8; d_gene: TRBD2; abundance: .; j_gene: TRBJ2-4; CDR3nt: TGTGCCAGCAGCTACAACGGACTAGCCCCAGAAAACATTCAGTACTTC; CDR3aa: CASSYNGLAPENIQYF